These 28 T cell receptor beta chains came from one sample sequenced in a study of blood T cells in healthy people across ages. Primed by a sample-barcoded 5' primer and a J-beta primer mix, a second PCR proceeded for 7 to 11 cycles. TCRdb re-derived calls from the 5' RACE reads in MiXCR, one entry per CDR3 protein. The sample contains 1.2 million to 1.5 million distinct CDR3 sequences, approximately 59% of which appear only once. Sequencing was carried out using blood. These receptor sequences come from a man younger than 35 in good health.

The chain uses TRBV2 and TRBJ1-1; D remains unclear. The CDR3 is 12 amino acids. In germline, CDR1 is SNHLY, CDR2 FYNNEI. Trimming cost V 1 base and J 10 bases, with 10 bases left between them. The CDR3 region is CASSEGQAGAFF. CDR3 DNA: TGTGCCAGCAGTGAAGGGCAGGCAGGAGCTTTCTTT.

The chain carries TRBV27 and TRBJ1-5; no firm D call. V was clipped by 0 bases and J by 2 bases, with 8 bases between them. Germline values: CDR1 MNHEY, CDR2 SMNVEV (reference sequence). The CDR3 spans 15 residues. CDR3 sequence: CASSLSSFGNQPQHF. In DNA, the CDR3 is TGTGCCAGCAGTTTATCCTCCTTTGGCAATCAGCCCCAGCATTTT.

This clonotype has more than one count but fewer than ten. The chain has TRBV6-5 and TRBJ2-3, with D perhaps given as TRBD1 or TRBD2 (5 bases each). V was cut by 2 bases and J by 2 bases, with 5 bases left in between. Germline V gives CDR1 MNHEY, CDR2 SVGAGI. The CDR3 is 13 amino acids. DNA for the CDR3: TGTGCCAGCAGTTACGGGACCACAGATACGCAGTATTTT. The encoded protein is CASSYGTTDTQYF.

This clonotype has more than one count but fewer than ten. The chain recombines TRBV9 with TRBJ2-4, with 7 bases matching TRBD1. The DNA end is more similar to TRBJ2-7, so the J call may be wrong. Germline CDR1 is SGDLS and CDR2 is YYNGEE. The CDR3 extends over 15 amino acids. The CDR3 here is CASSTRQGPIYEQYF. CDR3 bases: TGTGCCAGCAGCACGCGACAGGGACCGATCTACGAGCAGTACTTC.

This clonotype was seen once. The rearrangement links TRBV10-3 to TRBJ2-3, with 12 nucleotides matching TRBD1. The CDR3 is 16 residues long. Germline CDR1 reads ENHRY; CDR2 reads SYGVKD. V lost 3 bases to trimming and J lost 5 bases; unmatched junction nucleotides: 6. The CDR3 spells CAISEGDRGRGDTQYF. DNA for the CDR3: TGTGCCATCAGTGAAGGGGACAGGGGGCGGGGAGATACGCAGTATTTT.

This clonotype was detected only a few times. V and J are TRBV27 and TRBJ1-5; a weak D match, TRBD1 (5 bases). The germline V gene encodes CDR1 MNHEY and CDR2 SMNVEV (reference sequence). The CDR3 consists of 14 residues. V shed 3 bases and J shed 6 bases, with 12 bases lying between them. The CDR3 region has the DNA TGTGCCAGCAGTTTCCAGGGTCGAGGTCAGCCCCAGCATTTT. It yields the protein CASSFQGRGQPQHF.

The V and J genes are TRBV24-1 and TRBJ2-3; D remains ambiguous. This CDR3 spans 15 amino acids. Trimming pared 4 bases from V and 1 base from J, leaving 11 bases between. Germline V gene lookup returns CDR1 KGHDR and CDR2 SFDVKD. This chain's CDR3 is CATSDPDTRTDTQYF. DNA of the CDR3: TGTGCCACCAGTGACCCTGACACCCGCACAGATACGCAGTATTTT.

CDR3 in amino acids: CASSPLGETEAFF. CDR3 DNA: TGTGCCAGCAGCCCCCTAGGGGAAACTGAAGCTTTCTTT. The chain couples TRBV9 to TRBJ1-1, with a possible D match to TRBD1 (5 bases). V gave up 4 bases and J gave up 5 bases, with 12 bases separating them. CDR1 and CDR2 (germline): SGDLS, YYNGEE. The CDR3 extends over 13 amino acids.

The chain combines TRBV25-1 with TRBJ2-7; D is uncertain. CDR3 length: 14 amino acids. Germline CDR1 and CDR2: MGHDK and SYGVNS. The V and J ends lost 4 bases and 2 bases respectively, with 12 bases between them. The CDR3 protein is CASSALWGTYEQYF. CDR3 DNA sequence: TGTGCCAGCAGTGCCCTTTGGGGAACCTACGAGCAGTACTTC.

This clonotype occurred once. The V gene is TRBV29-1, the J gene TRBJ2-5, with a weak D call TRBD1 (5 bases). This CDR3 is built from 14 residues. Germline loops: CDR1 SQVTM, CDR2 ANQGSEA. Trimming removed 0 bases at V and 5 bases at J, with 13 bases between. The CDR3 loop reads CSVEEAGWWETQYF. The DNA for the CDR3 is TGCAGCGTTGAAGAGGCAGGGTGGTGGGAGACCCAGTACTTC.

The V call is TRBV6-2 or TRBV6-3, the J call TRBJ2-7; 9 bases match TRBD2. The DNA end lines up better with TRBJ2-4; the J call may be wrong. Germline-derived CDR1 and CDR2 are MNHEY and SVGEGT. CDR3 size: 14 residues. CDR3 sequence: CASSYSGLADIQYF. The CDR3 bases are TGTGCCAGCAGTTACTCGGGACTAGCCGACATTCAGTACTTC.

This chain connects TRBV5-1 to TRBJ2-4; 10 bases agree with TRBD2. Germline assignment: CDR1 SGHRS and CDR2 YFSETQ. V shed 4 bases and J 3 bases; nucleotides not matched to a gene: 1. The CDR3 extends over 14 amino acids. CDR3 amino acids: CASSQREGKNIQYF. In DNA, the CDR3 is TGCGCCAGCAGCCAGCGGGAGGGCAAAAACATTCAGTACTTC.

In DNA, the CDR3 is TGTGCCAGCAGTTACTCCGGGACAGAAACAGATACGCAGTATTTT. Translation gives CASSYSGTETDTQYF. The rearrangement uses TRBV6-2 or TRBV6-3 and TRBJ2-3; 7 nucleotides align to TRBD1. CDR1 MNHEY and CDR2 SVGEGT come from the germline V gene. The CDR3 has 15 amino acids. Unmatched junction bases numbered 3, after V lost 0 bases and J lost 3 bases.

This chain connects TRBV6-5 to TRBJ1-2; 7 nucleotides align to TRBD1. Germline lookup yields CDR1 MNHEY and CDR2 SVGAGI. With 0 bases clipped from V and 4 bases from J, the junction kept 8 bases outside the gene matches. This CDR3 has 16 residues. CDR3 bases: TGTGCCAGCAGTTACTCGAGCGGGACAGTCAGCTATGGCTACACCTTC. Protein: CASSYSSGTVSYGYTF.

V usage is TRBV9 and J usage is TRBJ2-1, with a possible D match to TRBD2 (6 bases). The V end lost 0 bases, the J end lost 7 bases, and 8 bases lay between the germline ends. This CDR3 region has 13 residues. Germline loops: CDR1 SGDLS, CDR2 YYNGEE. The CDR3 sequence is CASSVAGRNEQFF. The CDR3 nucleotides read TGTGCCAGCAGCGTAGCTGGGAGGAATGAGCAGTTCTTC.

The V call is TRBV3-1, the J call TRBJ2-1; D gene unclear. Trimming took 4 bases from V and 13 from J, leaving 17 bases between them. This CDR3 is built from 13 residues. Germline CDR1 reads LGHDT; CDR2 reads YNNKEL (reference sequence). The CDR3 DNA sequence: TGTGCCAGCAGCCCCAGGTTTTACAACGAACAGTTCTTC. Its protein is CASSPRFYNEQFF.

This chain links TRBV20-1 with TRBJ1-2, with D unresolved. CDR1 is DFQATT and CDR2 is SNEGSKA in the germline V gene (reference sequence). V lost 0 bases and J 4 bases, leaving 9 bases between the germline ends. The CDR3 runs 13 residues. The CDR3: CSARDHGVYGYTF. CDR3 nucleotides: TGCAGTGCTAGAGATCACGGGGTCTATGGCTACACCTTC.

The chain couples TRBV20-1 to TRBJ1-5; perhaps TRBD1 as D (6 bases). Germline V gives CDR1 DFQATT, CDR2 SNEGSKA (reference sequence). The CDR3 consists of 17 residues. The V end lost 6 bases, the J end lost 7 bases, and 28 bases lay between the germline ends. CDR3 protein: CSAHRGGQTQRGQPQHF. DNA for the CDR3: TGCAGTGCCCATAGAGGTGGGCAGACACAGAGGGGGCAGCCCCAGCATTTT.

The chain joins TRBV27 to TRBJ2-1; D unresolved. Trimming took off 0 bases at V and 9 bases at J, with 6 bases between the two ends. This CDR3 is 12 amino acids long. Germline CDR1 is MNHEY and CDR2 is SMNVEV (reference sequence). Here the CDR3 reads CASSLSGSEQFF. In DNA form, the CDR3 reads TGTGCCAGCAGTTTATCCGGGTCTGAGCAGTTCTTC.

In this sample, this clonotype turned up once. CDR3: CASSQDIRGDEQFF. The CDR3 coding sequence is TGCGCCAGCAGCCAAGATATTAGGGGGGATGAGCAGTTCTTC. The chain couples TRBV4-3 to TRBJ2-1, with D tentatively TRBD1 or TRBD2 (6 bases each). V dropped 0 bases and J dropped 8 bases, with 11 bases sitting between them. This CDR3 spans 14 amino acids. Per germline, CDR1 LGHNA and CDR2 YSLEER.

Here the CDR3 reads CASMGDSTDTQYF. The CDR3 nucleotides read TGTGCCAGCATGGGGGACAGCACAGATACGCAGTATTTT. The chain carries TRBV2 and TRBJ2-3; D could derive from TRBD1 or TRBD2 (5 bases each). V lost 7 bases and J 0 bases, leaving 8 bases between the germline ends. Germline loops: CDR1 SNHLY, CDR2 FYNNEI. The CDR3 spans 13 residues.

The chain recombines TRBV5-5 with TRBJ1-2; D uncertain. There are 15 residues in the CDR3. V dropped 0 bases and J dropped 3 bases, with 12 bases sitting between them. The germline CDR1 and CDR2 sequences are SGHKS and YYEKEE (reference sequence). The CDR3 spells CASSLEPPPDYGYTF. Here the CDR3 DNA reads TGTGCCAGCAGCTTGGAGCCGCCGCCGGACTATGGCTACACCTTC.

The genes are TRBV29-1 and TRBJ1-2; D is unclear. The germline gives CDR1 SQVTM, CDR2 ANQGSEA. The CDR3 totals 13 residues. The V end was cut by 4 bases, the J end by 0 bases, with 9 bases between. This CDR3 is CSVALATNYGYTF. The DNA of the CDR3 is TGCAGCGTTGCCCTAGCCACTAACTATGGCTACACCTTC.

This sequence joins TRBV10-3 and TRBJ2-2; no clear D gene. Trimming took 8 bases from V and 0 from J, leaving 4 bases between them. The CDR3 loop spans 12 amino acids. The germline CDR1 and CDR2 sequences are ENHRY and SYGVKD. CDR3 region: CAIGPNTGELFF. DNA of the CDR3: TGTGCCATCGGTCCGAACACCGGGGAGCTGTTTTTT.

The J gene is TRBJ2-5, the V gene TRBV12-3 or TRBV12-4; D might be TRBD2 (6 bases). The V gene lost 3 bases and the J gene lost 2 bases, with 13 bases spanning the gap. The CDR3 has 15 amino acids. The CDR3 here is CASSFWSGRQETQYF. In DNA form, the CDR3 reads TGTGCCAGCAGTTTTTGGAGCGGGCGGCAAGAGACCCAGTACTTC.

There are a few counts of this clonotype. One end of the junction varies from germline; a read error may be responsible. The chain has TRBV28 and TRBJ2-3; the D gene is possibly TRBD2 (6 bases). From germline, CDR1 is MDHEN and CDR2 SYDVKM. The CDR3 is 15 amino acids. As DNA, the CDR3 is TGTGCCAGTAGTTTTAGGGCGGGACCCACAGATACGCAGTATTTT. This gives the protein CASSFRAGPTDTQYF.

This chain links TRBV4-3 with TRBJ2-3, with 11 positions matching TRBD2. There are 16 residues in the CDR3. CDR1 is LGHNA, CDR2 YSLEER, per germline. V lost 2 bases, J lost 5 bases, and 6 bases stayed unmatched. CDR3: CASSQLTSGIEDTQYF. CDR3 DNA: TGCGCCAGCAGCCAACTGACTAGCGGGATTGAAGATACGCAGTATTTT.

This chain joins TRBV20-1 and TRBJ2-1; 9 nucleotides align to TRBD2. This CDR3 is built from 20 residues. Looked up from germline, CDR1 is DFQATT and CDR2 is SNEGSKA (reference sequence). The ends lost 4 bases at V and 4 bases at J; junction bases unmatched: 23. In nucleotides, the CDR3 is TGCAGTGCTACCCCGGGCCCGACTAGCGGACATGACGCCGGATACAATGAGCAGTTCTTC. Its protein is CSATPGPTSGHDAGYNEQFF.